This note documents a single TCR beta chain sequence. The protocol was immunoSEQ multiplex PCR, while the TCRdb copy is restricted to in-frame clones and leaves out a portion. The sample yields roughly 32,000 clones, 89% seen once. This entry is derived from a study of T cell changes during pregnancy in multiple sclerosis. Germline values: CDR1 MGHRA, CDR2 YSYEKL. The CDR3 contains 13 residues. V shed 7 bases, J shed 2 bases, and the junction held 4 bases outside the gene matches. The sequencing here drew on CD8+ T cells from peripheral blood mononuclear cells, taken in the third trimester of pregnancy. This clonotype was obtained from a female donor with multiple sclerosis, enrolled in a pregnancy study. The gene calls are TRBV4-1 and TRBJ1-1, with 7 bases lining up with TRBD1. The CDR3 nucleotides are TGCGCCAGCAAAAACAGGGGAAACACTGAAGCTTTCTTT. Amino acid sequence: CASKNRGNTEAFF.